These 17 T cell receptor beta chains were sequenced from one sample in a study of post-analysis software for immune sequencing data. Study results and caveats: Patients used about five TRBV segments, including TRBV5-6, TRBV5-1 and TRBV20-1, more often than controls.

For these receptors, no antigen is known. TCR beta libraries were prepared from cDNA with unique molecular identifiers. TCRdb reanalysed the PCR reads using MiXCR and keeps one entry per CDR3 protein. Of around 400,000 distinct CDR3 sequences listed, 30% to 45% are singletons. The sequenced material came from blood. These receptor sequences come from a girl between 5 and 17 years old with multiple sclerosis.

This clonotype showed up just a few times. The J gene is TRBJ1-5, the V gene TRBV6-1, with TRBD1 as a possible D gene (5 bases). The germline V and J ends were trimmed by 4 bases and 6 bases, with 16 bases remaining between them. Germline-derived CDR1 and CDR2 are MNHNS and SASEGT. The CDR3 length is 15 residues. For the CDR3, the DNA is TGTGCCAGCAGTGCCAGGGACCCCAGGAGTCAGCCCCAGCATTTT. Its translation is CASSARDPRSQPQHF.

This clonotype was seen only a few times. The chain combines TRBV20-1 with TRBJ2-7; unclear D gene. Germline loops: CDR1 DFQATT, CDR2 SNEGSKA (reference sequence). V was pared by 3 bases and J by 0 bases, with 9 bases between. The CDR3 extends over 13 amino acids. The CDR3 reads CSASLRNSYEQYF. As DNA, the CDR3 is TGCAGTGCTAGTCTCAGGAACTCCTACGAGCAGTACTTC.

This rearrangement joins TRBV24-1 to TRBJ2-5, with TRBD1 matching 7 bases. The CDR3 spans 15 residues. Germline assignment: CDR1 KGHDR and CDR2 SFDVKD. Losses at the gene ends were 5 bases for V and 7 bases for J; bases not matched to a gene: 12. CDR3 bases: TGTGCCACCAGTGGAACAGGGGACCTCAAGGGGACCCAGTACTTC. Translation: CATSGTGDLKGTQYF.

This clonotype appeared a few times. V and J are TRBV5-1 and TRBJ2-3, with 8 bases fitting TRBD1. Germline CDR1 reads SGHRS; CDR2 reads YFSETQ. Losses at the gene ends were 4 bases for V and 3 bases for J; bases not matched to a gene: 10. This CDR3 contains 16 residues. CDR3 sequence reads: CASSLDRQGRTDTQYF. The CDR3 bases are TGCGCCAGCAGCCTCGATAGACAGGGGAGGACAGATACGCAGTATTTT.

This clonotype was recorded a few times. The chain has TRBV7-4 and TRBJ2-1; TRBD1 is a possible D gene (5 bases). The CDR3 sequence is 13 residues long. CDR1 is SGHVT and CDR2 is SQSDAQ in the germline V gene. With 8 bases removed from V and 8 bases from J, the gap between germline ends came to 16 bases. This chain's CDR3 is CASRTPPVDEQFF. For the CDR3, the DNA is TGTGCCAGCCGGACACCTCCCGTCGATGAGCAGTTCTTC.

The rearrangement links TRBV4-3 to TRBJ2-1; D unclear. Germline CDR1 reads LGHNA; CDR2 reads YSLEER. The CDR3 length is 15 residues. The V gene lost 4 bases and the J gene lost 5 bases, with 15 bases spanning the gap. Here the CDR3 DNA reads TGCGCCAGCAGCCCCTTTGAATGGAACAACAATGAGCAGTTCTTC. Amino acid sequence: CASSPFEWNNNEQFF.

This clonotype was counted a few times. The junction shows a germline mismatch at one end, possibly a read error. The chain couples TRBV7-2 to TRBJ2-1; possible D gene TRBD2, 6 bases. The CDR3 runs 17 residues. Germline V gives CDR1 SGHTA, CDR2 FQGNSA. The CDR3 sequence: CASSLEGASAVYNEQFF. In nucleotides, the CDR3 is TGCGCCAGCAGCTTAGAAGGCGCTAGCGCAGTCTACAATGAGCAGTTCTTC.

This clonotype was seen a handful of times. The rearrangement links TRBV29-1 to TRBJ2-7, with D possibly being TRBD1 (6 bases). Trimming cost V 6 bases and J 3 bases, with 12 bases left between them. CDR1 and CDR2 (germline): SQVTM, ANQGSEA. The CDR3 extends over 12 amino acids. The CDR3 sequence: CSVRKDSYEQYF. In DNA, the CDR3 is TGCAGCGTCCGCAAGGACAGCTACGAGCAGTACTTC.

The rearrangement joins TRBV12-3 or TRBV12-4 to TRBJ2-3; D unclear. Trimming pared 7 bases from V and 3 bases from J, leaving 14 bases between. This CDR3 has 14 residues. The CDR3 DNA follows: TGTGCCAGCACCCTTGGAAAGTCAACAGATACGCAGTATTTT. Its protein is CASTLGKSTDTQYF.

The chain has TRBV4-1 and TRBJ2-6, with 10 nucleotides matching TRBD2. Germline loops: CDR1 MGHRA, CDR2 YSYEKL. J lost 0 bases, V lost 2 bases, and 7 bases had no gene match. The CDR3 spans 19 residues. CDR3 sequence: CASSQPRTSGPSGANVLTF. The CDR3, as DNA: TGCGCCAGCAGCCAACCACGGACTAGCGGACCCTCTGGGGCCAACGTCCTGACTTTC.

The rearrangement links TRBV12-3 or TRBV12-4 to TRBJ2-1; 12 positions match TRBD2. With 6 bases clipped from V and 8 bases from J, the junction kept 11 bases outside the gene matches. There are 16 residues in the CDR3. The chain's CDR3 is CASSFRRLAGADEQFF. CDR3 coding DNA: TGTGCCAGCAGCTTTAGACGACTAGCGGGGGCTGATGAGCAGTTCTTC.

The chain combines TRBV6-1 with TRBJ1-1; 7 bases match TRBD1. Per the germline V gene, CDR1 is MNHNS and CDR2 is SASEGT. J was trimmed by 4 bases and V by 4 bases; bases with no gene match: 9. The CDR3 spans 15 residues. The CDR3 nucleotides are TGTGCCAGCAGTGGGGACAGCCACATTACCACTGAAGCTTTCTTT. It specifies CASSGDSHITTEAFF.

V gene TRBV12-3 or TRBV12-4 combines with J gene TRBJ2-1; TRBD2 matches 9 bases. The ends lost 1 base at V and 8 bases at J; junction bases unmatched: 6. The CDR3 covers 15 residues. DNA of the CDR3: TGTGCCAGCAGTTTAGGTCTAGCGGGGATCGATGAGCAGTTCTTC. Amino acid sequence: CASSLGLAGIDEQFF.

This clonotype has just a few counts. The CDR3 sequence: CASSVSLWDSNTGELFF. The CDR3 DNA follows: TGTGCCAGCAGCGTCTCTCTATGGGACAGTAACACCGGGGAGCTGTTTTTT. The chain recombines TRBV9 with TRBJ2-2; TRBD1 aligns across 7 bases. The V gene end was trimmed by 2 bases and the J gene end by 2 bases; junction bases not matched to a gene: 9. In germline, CDR1 is SGDLS, CDR2 YYNGEE. The CDR3 sequence is 17 residues long.

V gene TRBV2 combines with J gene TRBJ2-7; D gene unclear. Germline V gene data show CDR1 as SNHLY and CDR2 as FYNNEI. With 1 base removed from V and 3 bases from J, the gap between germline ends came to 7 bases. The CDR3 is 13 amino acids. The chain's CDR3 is CASSEGDLYEQYF. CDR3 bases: TGTGCCAGCAGTGAAGGGGATCTCTACGAGCAGTACTTC.

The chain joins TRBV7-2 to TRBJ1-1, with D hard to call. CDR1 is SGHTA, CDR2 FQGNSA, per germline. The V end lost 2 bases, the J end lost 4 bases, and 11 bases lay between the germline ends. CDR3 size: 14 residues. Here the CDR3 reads CASSLQREATEAFF. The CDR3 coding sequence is TGTGCCAGCAGCTTACAGAGAGAGGCCACTGAAGCTTTCTTT.

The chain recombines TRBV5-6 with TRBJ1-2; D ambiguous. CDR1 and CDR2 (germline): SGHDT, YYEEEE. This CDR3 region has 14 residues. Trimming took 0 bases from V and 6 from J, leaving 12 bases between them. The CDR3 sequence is CASSLAEGRDGYTF. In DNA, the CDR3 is TGTGCCAGCAGCTTGGCCGAAGGGAGGGATGGCTACACCTTC.